This passage covers 24 T cell receptor beta chains from one sample sequenced in a study of blood T cell repertoires in COVID-19. Using immunoSEQ multiplex PCR, the repertoire was profiled, and TCRdb retains in-frame clones only, with some absent. Here the sample spans roughly 180,000 clones, roughly 85% being singletons. Sequenced sample: PBMCs or T cells enriched from blood (not recorded which). All receptors come from a woman aged 45-59 years who had recovered from COVID-19.

The chain employs TRBV28 and TRBJ1-4, with D possibly being TRBD1 (5 bases). The CDR3 has 14 amino acids. V shed 6 bases and J shed 4 bases, with 12 bases lying between them. Germline V lookup: CDR1 MDHEN, CDR2 SYDVKM. For the CDR3, the DNA is TGTGCCAGCAGCCTGGGGGGGGTTAATGAAAAACTGTTTTTT. Residues: CASSLGGVNEKLFF.

V is TRBV9 and J is TRBJ1-2; 10 bases line up with TRBD1. Germline V gene lookup returns CDR1 SGDLS and CDR2 YYNGEE. V lost 3 bases and J lost 2; bases outside the gene matches: 4. The CDR3 totals 15 residues. In DNA, the CDR3 is TGTGCCAGCAGCGCCCCGGGACAGGGGAACTATGGCTACACCTTC. Protein: CASSAPGQGNYGYTF.

The genes are TRBV30 and TRBJ1-1; tentatively, D is TRBD1 (6 bases). This CDR3 comprises 12 residues. Looked up from germline, CDR1 is GTSNPN and CDR2 is SVGIG (reference sequence). The ends were cut back, 2 bases at V and 10 bases at J, with 14 bases in the middle. CDR3 nucleotide sequence: TGTGCCTGGAGTCCGACAGGCCTTGCAGCTTTCTTT. Protein product: CAWSPTGLAAFF.

V gene TRBV5-5 combines with J gene TRBJ1-5, with no clear D. CDR3 length: 15 amino acids. Germline V gene sequence: CDR1 SGHKS, CDR2 YYEKEE (reference sequence). The V end lost 0 bases, the J end lost 0 bases, and 7 bases lay between the germline ends. CDR3: CASSLDPDSNQPQHF. The DNA for the CDR3 is TGTGCCAGCAGCTTGGATCCAGATAGCAATCAGCCCCAGCATTTT.

In its sample, this clone was seen once. V and J are TRBV7-9 and TRBJ1-2; 7 nucleotides match TRBD1. There are 12 residues in the CDR3. The trim removed 6 bases at V and 8 bases at J, leaving 6 bases unmatched. Germline CDR1 and CDR2: SEHNR and FQNEAQ (reference sequence). CDR3 protein: CASREGALGYTF. CDR3 coding DNA: TGTGCCAGCAGGGAGGGGGCGCTCGGCTACACCTTC. The full variable domain, its missing parts supplied by reference TRBV7-9 and TRBJ1-2, is DTGVSQNPRHKITKRGQNVTFRCDPISEHNRLYWYRQTLGQGPEFLTYFQNEAQLEKSRLLSDRFSAERPKGSFSTLEIQRTEQGDSAMYLCASREGALGYTFGSGTRLTVV.

V is TRBV7-2 and J is TRBJ1-2; D is unresolved. The V gene's germline CDR1 is SGHTA and CDR2 FQGNSA. V lost 5 bases and J lost 6, with 10 bases in between. This CDR3 has 12 amino acids. The CDR3 DNA follows: TGTGCCAGCAGCCGGCGGGCTGATGGCTACACCTTC. Protein product: CASSRRADGYTF.

Only a few counts were recorded for this clone. The CDR3 bases are TGTGCCACCAGCAGACTACCCAGGGCATCTGGAAACACCATATATTTT. As protein: CATSRLPRASGNTIYF. The chain uses TRBV15 and TRBJ1-3, with a possible D match to TRBD1 (5 bases). This CDR3 is 16 amino acids long. V was pared by 2 bases and J by 1 base, with 12 bases between. In germline, CDR1 is LNHNV, CDR2 YYDKDF (reference sequence).

V usage is TRBV5-4 and J usage is TRBJ2-5, with TRBD2 matching 8 bases. V trimming: 6 bases; J trimming: 3 bases; junction bases outside the gene matches: 10. Germline V lookup: CDR1 SGHNT, CDR2 YYREEE (reference sequence). CDR3 size: 15 residues. CDR3 sequence (DNA): TGTGCCAGCATCGCTACAGCGGGGGTAAAAGAGACCCAGTACTTC. Its protein product is CASIATAGVKETQYF.

The chain uses TRBV6-5 and TRBJ2-7; D possibly corresponds to TRBD2 (5 bases). Between the trimmed V and J ends, which lost 4 bases and 2 bases, there was a span of 18 bases. CDR3 size: 16 residues. From germline, CDR1 is MNHEY and CDR2 SVGAGI. The CDR3 DNA follows: TGTGCCAGCAGTTCCACTCCCTCGGCGGGCACCTACGAGCAGTACGTC. Its translation is CASSSTPSAGTYEQYV.

The table lists this clone with a count of one. V is TRBV4-2 and J is TRBJ2-3; possibly TRBD2 for D (7 bases). Germline lookup yields CDR1 LGHNA and CDR2 YNFKEQ. The CDR3 totals 15 residues. V was pared by 0 bases and J by 10 bases, with 17 bases between. CDR3 residues: CASSQDRGGPDPQYF. As DNA, the CDR3 is TGTGCCAGCAGCCAAGATAGGGGGGGGCCCGATCCGCAGTATTTT.

CDR3 DNA sequence: TGTGCCTGGAGCCAGGGTTCCACTGAAGCTTTCTTT. Protein product: CAWSQGSTEAFF. The gene calls are TRBV30 and TRBJ1-1, with D possibly matching TRBD1 (5 bases). This CDR3 region has 12 residues. Trimming removed 3 bases from V and 4 bases from J, with 9 bases in between. Germline-derived CDR1 and CDR2 are GTSNPN and SVGIG (reference sequence). Combining the CDR3 with reference TRBV30 and TRBJ1-1 gives the whole variable domain SQTIHQWPATLVQPVGSPLSLECTVEGTSNPNLYWYRQAAGRGLQLLFYSVGIGQISSEVPQNLSASRPQDRQFILSSKKLLLSDSGFYLCAWSQGSTEAFFGQGTRLTVV.

The CDR3 reads CASSQYRNTEAFF. As DNA, the CDR3 is TGTGCCAGCAGTCAGTACAGGAACACTGAAGCTTTCTTT. The chain links TRBV3-1 (or the pseudogene TRBV3-2) to TRBJ1-1; D gene uncertain. Trimming left V 6 bases short and J 1 base short, with 9 bases between. The CDR3 length is 13 residues. In germline, CDR1 is LGHDT, CDR2 YNNKEL (reference sequence).

This clone was found a few times. The chain is built from TRBV6-5 and TRBJ2-1, with TRBD1 as a possible D gene (6 bases). The CDR3 loop spans 15 amino acids. Between the trimmed V and J ends, which lost 8 bases and 3 bases, there was a span of 17 bases. CDR1 MNHEY and CDR2 SVGAGI come from the germline V gene. The CDR3 nucleotides are TGTGCCAGCGGAGCTTCAGGGGAAGGCTACAATGAGCAGTTCTTC. Its protein product is CASGASGEGYNEQFF.

This clone counts as medium-sized. This rearrangement joins TRBV4-3 to TRBJ2-1; 7 nucleotides agree with TRBD2. The CDR3 totals 14 residues. Trimming removed 3 bases from V and 8 bases from J; junction bases left unmatched: 7. CDR1 and CDR2 from the germline V gene are LGHNA and YSLEER. CDR3 in amino acids: CASSHGLVLYEQFF. CDR3 nucleotides: TGCGCCAGCAGCCACGGACTAGTCTTGTATGAGCAGTTCTTC.

The chain couples TRBV18 to TRBJ2-1; 11 nucleotides match TRBD2. Germline CDR1 KGHSH, CDR2 LQKENI. Losses at the gene ends were 5 bases for V and 10 bases for J; bases not matched to a gene: 4. This CDR3 has 13 residues. DNA for the CDR3: TGTGCCAGCTCAACCCTAGCGGGGGGAGAGCAGTTCTTC. Its protein is CASSTLAGGEQFF.

The genes are TRBV7-9 and TRBJ2-4; 7 bases fit TRBD1. V shed 5 bases, J shed 0 bases, and the junction held 7 bases outside the gene matches. CDR3 length: 16 residues. Looked up from germline, CDR1 is SEHNR and CDR2 is FQNEAQ (reference sequence). CDR3 sequence: CASSEGTVLAKNIQYF. CDR3 bases: TGTGCCAGCAGCGAAGGGACAGTACTAGCCAAAAACATTCAGTACTTC. The full variable domain, in which reference TRBV7-9 and TRBJ2-4 provide the parts outside the CDR3, is DTGVSQNPRHKITKRGQNVTFRCDPISEHNRLYWYRQTLGQGPEFLTYFQNEAQLEKSRLLSDRFSAERPKGSFSTLEIQRTEQGDSAMYLCASSEGTVLAKNIQYFGAGTRLSVL.

This clone was counted a few times. The chain joins TRBV6-1 to TRBJ2-2; TRBD2 aligns across 8 bases. Germline V CDR1 and CDR2: MNHNS, SASEGT. V was pared by 4 bases and J by 4 bases, with 8 bases of the junction left unmatched. CDR3 length equals 16 residues. The CDR3: CASSAGGGSTTGELFF. The DNA of the CDR3 is TGTGCCAGCAGTGCGGGCGGGGGGTCGACCACCGGGGAGCTGTTTTTT.

This clone has a single count. V usage is TRBV9 and J usage is TRBJ2-1, with 15 bases aligning to TRBD2. Losses at the gene ends were 7 bases for V and 6 bases for J; bases not matched to a gene: 2. Per the germline V gene, CDR1 is SGDLS and CDR2 is YYNGEE. This CDR3 has 14 amino acids. CDR3 region: CASGLAGGPNEQFF. For the CDR3, the DNA is TGTGCCAGCGGACTAGCGGGGGGGCCCAATGAGCAGTTCTTC.

The chain has TRBV6-5 and TRBJ1-6, with D possibly matching TRBD1 (5 bases). Trimming pared 6 bases from V and 7 bases from J, leaving 16 bases between. Germline V CDR1 and CDR2: MNHEY, SVGAGI. The CDR3 length is 15 residues. CDR3 in DNA: TGTGCCAGCAGGACAGAGACAGCTAACAATTCACCCCTCCACTTT. Amino acid sequence: CASRTETANNSPLHF.

J is TRBJ1-1 and V is TRBV28; TRBD1 might be the D (6 bases). Trimming took 7 bases from V and 1 from J, leaving 16 bases between them. Germline CDR1 MDHEN, CDR2 SYDVKM. This CDR3 comprises 15 residues. The chain's CDR3 is CASNSLGASNTEAFF. In DNA form, the CDR3 reads TGTGCCAGCAACTCCTTGGGGGCTTCGAACACTGAAGCTTTCTTT.

This sequence joins TRBV12-3 or TRBV12-4 and TRBJ2-5; 8 nucleotides agree with TRBD2. V gave up 8 bases and J gave up 4 bases; unmatched junction bases: 6. The CDR3 totals 13 residues. The DNA of the CDR3 is TGTGCCAGCGCGAGCGGGAGTGGAGAGACCCAGTACTTC. As protein: CASASGSGETQYF.

J is TRBJ1-3 and V is TRBV11-2; no clear D. The CDR3 runs to 16 residues. The germline V gene has CDR1 SGHAT and CDR2 FQNNGV. V was shortened by 5 bases and J by 2 bases, with 16 bases between the two germline ends. In DNA, the CDR3 is TGTGCCAGCAGCCTCGGGCACGCCGGGACTGGAAACACCATATATTTT. This codes for CASSLGHAGTGNTIYF.

About this clone itself: The sample holds other DNA sequences that translate to the same CDR3. The J gene is TRBJ1-5, the V gene TRBV3-1 (or the pseudogene TRBV3-2), with a tentative D call TRBD1 (5 bases). The ends were cut back, 4 bases at V and 4 bases at J, with 8 bases in the middle. The CDR3 consists of 13 residues. The germline gives CDR1 LGHDT, CDR2 YNNKEL (reference sequence). The DNA of the CDR3 is TGTGCCAGCAGCCGGGGGGGGAATCAGCCCCAGCATTTT. Translated: CASSRGGNQPQHF.

This clone was picked up a small number of times. The DNA for the CDR3 is TGTGCCAGCAGTTGGATGACAGGGAGCTCCTATGGCTACACCTTC. Encoded protein: CASSWMTGSSYGYTF. V usage is TRBV28 and J usage is TRBJ1-2, with 7 bases aligning to TRBD1. From germline, CDR1 is MDHEN and CDR2 SYDVKM. The CDR3 extends over 15 amino acids. Germline trimming cut 4 bases from V and 4 bases from J; bases unmatched to any gene: 9.